This T cell receptor (beta chain) stems from a study of technical replicates of blood from several donors. The assay was immunoSEQ multiplex PCR, and TCRdb's table has in-frame clones only and misses some. The data contain some 80,000 clones, just over 95% of them singletons. This clone was seen more than once but under ten times. The sequence was collected from a human donor in good health. Material for sequencing was T cells isolated from PBMCs.

The CDR3 region is CASSDGPSGGTDTQYF. CDR3 bases: TGTGCCAGCAGTGACGGGCCTAGCGGCGGCACAGATACGCAGTATTTT. The rearrangement joins TRBV6-4 to TRBJ2-3; 7 nucleotides agree with TRBD2. Germline CDR1 is MRHNA and CDR2 is SNTAGT. V lost 2 bases, J lost 1 base, and 6 bases stayed unmatched. The CDR3 is 16 residues long.